A single sample is the source of the 19 T cell receptor beta chains below, sequenced in a study of T-cell reconstitution after alpha-beta-depleted transplantation in children. As it was prepared, the TCRbeta library received unique molecular identifiers. TCRdb passed the PCR reads through MiXCR, listing each CDR3 protein once. The sample lists fewer than 400,000 distinct CDR3 sequences, 23% occurring once. The sequences come from PBMCs, mostly from graft donor cells, collected 180 days after TCRalphabeta/CD19-depleted stem cell transplant. Source of these receptors: a male patient aged 10 to 17 who had a stem cell transplant for acute lymphoblastic leukemia, so the T cells may come from the graft donor.

The chain combines TRBV20-1 with TRBJ2-1; D ambiguous. V dropped 2 bases and J dropped 5 bases, with 13 bases sitting between them. Per germline, CDR1 DFQATT and CDR2 SNEGSKA (reference sequence). The CDR3 covers 14 residues. DNA for the CDR3: TGCAGTGCTAGACGGTTGGAGACCCACAATGAGCAGTTCTTC. Residues: CSARRLETHNEQFF.

A few counts support this clonotype. This sequence joins TRBV15 and TRBJ2-7; no reliable D call. Looked up from germline, CDR1 is LNHNV and CDR2 is YYDKDF (reference sequence). Trimming cost V 3 bases and J 4 bases, with 4 bases left between them. This CDR3 region has 11 residues. Here the CDR3 reads CATSRGYEQYF. The CDR3 DNA reads TGTGCCACCAGCAGGGGGTACGAGCAGTACTTC.

The chain has TRBV18 and TRBJ2-7; TRBD2 might be the D (5 bases). Germline-derived CDR1 and CDR2 are KGHSH and LQKENI. The V gene lost 2 bases and the J gene lost 6 bases, with 14 bases spanning the gap. This CDR3 has 14 amino acids. The CDR3 DNA follows: TGTGCCAGCTCACCAGGACTTGTACCGGGCGAGCAGTACTTC. Translated: CASSPGLVPGEQYF.

The chain uses TRBV24-1 and TRBJ2-5; 7 positions agree with TRBD1. With 3 bases clipped from V and 0 bases from J, the junction kept 9 bases outside the gene matches. The CDR3 spans 17 residues. The germline V gene encodes CDR1 KGHDR and CDR2 SFDVKD. CDR3 sequence reads: CATSDAAGGRNQETQYF. The CDR3 DNA reads TGTGCCACCAGTGATGCGGCAGGGGGTAGGAACCAAGAGACCCAGTACTTC.

A single count supports this clonotype. The chain has TRBV3-1 and TRBJ2-7, with D unclear. The CDR3 totals 12 residues. V dropped 3 bases and J dropped 8 bases, with 11 bases sitting between them. Per the germline V gene, CDR1 is LGHDT and CDR2 is YNNKEL (reference sequence). DNA of the CDR3: TGTGCCAGCAGCCACACCACCCGCAAGCAGTACTTC. Encoded protein: CASSHTTRKQYF.

The CDR3 DNA sequence: TGTGCCAGCAGTTTATCGGGGACAGGGAGGTACGAGCAGTACTTC. This gives the protein CASSLSGTGRYEQYF. The V gene is TRBV27, the J gene TRBJ2-7; 9 positions match TRBD1. CDR3 length: 15 amino acids. J lost 4 bases, V lost 0 bases, and 4 bases had no gene match. The germline V gene has CDR1 MNHEY and CDR2 SMNVEV (reference sequence).

As regards this clonotype: An end of the junction does not agree with germline; a read error may underlie this. The chain recombines TRBV28 with TRBJ1-2, with D unresolved. Germline CDR1 MDHEN, CDR2 SYDVKM. The CDR3 loop spans 14 amino acids. This CDR3 reads CASRRRNPNYGDTF. Here the CDR3 DNA reads TGTGCCAGCAGGCGGCGCAATCCTAACTATGGCGACACCTTC.

This clonotype was counted between two and nine times. The rearrangement links TRBV7-9 to TRBJ2-7, with 7 bases lining up with TRBD1. Germline V gives CDR1 SEHNR, CDR2 FQNEAQ (reference sequence). There are 12 residues in the CDR3. After removal of 4 bases from V and 12 bases from J, the junction contained 9 bases not matched to a gene. CDR3 nucleotides: TGTGCCAGCAGCTCGACAGGGTCTGGGTGGTACTTC. Amino acids: CASSSTGSGWYF.

In its sample, this clonotype was seen a few times. This chain links TRBV10-2 with TRBJ2-2; D might be TRBD2 (5 bases). The germline V and J ends were trimmed by 9 bases and 6 bases, with 14 bases remaining between them. The CDR3 totals 13 residues. CDR1 is WSHSY, CDR2 SAAADI, per germline. The CDR3 loop is CASAGRPPGELFF. The CDR3 DNA reads as TGCGCCAGTGCGGGCCGTCCCCCCGGGGAGCTGTTTTTT.

The chain joins TRBV7-9 to TRBJ2-3, with TRBD1 identical over 8 bases. This CDR3 has 15 residues. V lost 4 bases and J lost 2; bases outside the gene matches: 5. Per germline, CDR1 SEHNR and CDR2 FQNEAQ (reference sequence). CDR3 bases: TGTGCCAGCAGCTGGACAGGGCCCTTCACAGATACGCAGTATTTT. This codes for CASSWTGPFTDTQYF.

In its sample, this clonotype was seen a few times. J is TRBJ2-7 and V is TRBV12-3 or TRBV12-4; 7 bases line up with TRBD2. The CDR3 extends over 14 amino acids. Unmatched junction bases numbered 4, after V lost 0 bases and J lost 5 bases. The DNA of the CDR3 is TGTGCCAGCAGTTTAGCATCCGGGGGGAACGAGCAGTACTTC. The encoded protein is CASSLASGGNEQYF.

V gene TRBV2 combines with J gene TRBJ2-7; no firm D call. The germline V gene encodes CDR1 SNHLY and CDR2 FYNNEI. Between the trimmed V and J ends, which lost 6 bases and 4 bases, there was a span of 10 bases. The CDR3 runs 12 residues. CDR3 coding DNA: TGTGCCAGCAGCCCAGAAGAGTACGAGCAGTACTTC. Protein: CASSPEEYEQYF.

The chain is built from TRBV20-1 and TRBJ2-1, with 13 bases that match TRBD2. The V gene end was trimmed by 6 bases and the J gene end by 6 bases; junction bases not matched to a gene: 8. This CDR3 region has 15 residues. The germline gives CDR1 DFQATT, CDR2 SNEGSKA (reference sequence). The CDR3, as DNA: TGCAGTGCGAACCCACTAGCGGGAGGGGGCAATGAGCAGTTCTTC. The encoded protein is CSANPLAGGGNEQFF.

The count of this clonotype is one. This chain joins TRBV4-1 and TRBJ1-1, with no clear D. With 0 bases removed from V and 0 bases from J, the gap between germline ends came to 11 bases. In germline, CDR1 is MGHRA, CDR2 YSYEKL. The CDR3 extends over 16 amino acids. The CDR3 loop is CASSQDRIGLNTEAFF. The CDR3 DNA sequence: TGCGCCAGCAGCCAAGATCGAATAGGGCTGAACACTGAAGCTTTCTTT.

This clonotype was detected only a few times. The chain recombines TRBV12-3 or TRBV12-4 with TRBJ1-5; possibly TRBD1 for D (6 bases). Between the trimmed V and J ends, which lost 3 bases and 10 bases, there was a span of 16 bases. This CDR3 spans 14 amino acids. CDR3 loop: CASSFAGVEYPQHF. The DNA of the CDR3 is TGTGCCAGCAGTTTCGCAGGGGTTGAATACCCCCAGCATTTT.

This clonotype showed up many times. The genes are TRBV12-3 or TRBV12-4 and TRBJ2-7, with no clear D. Trimming left V 4 bases short and J 4 bases short, with 8 bases between. The CDR3 has 12 amino acids. DNA of the CDR3: TGTGCCAGCAGTTACTTGAGGTACGAGCAGTACTTC. Translated: CASSYLRYEQYF.

This rearrangement joins TRBV4-1 to TRBJ1-5; a weak D match, TRBD1 (5 bases). V shed 1 base and J shed 0 bases, with 13 bases lying between them. CDR1 is MGHRA, CDR2 YSYEKL, per germline. The CDR3 totals 17 residues. The CDR3 nucleotides read TGCGCCAGCAGCCAAGGACAGAACTTTTATAGCAATCAGCCCCAGCATTTT. The encoded protein is CASSQGQNFYSNQPQHF.

This clonotype has a handful of counts. The J gene is TRBJ1-2, the V gene TRBV6-1; D remains unclear. Per germline, CDR1 MNHNS and CDR2 SASEGT. V lost 7 bases to trimming and J lost 8 bases, with 11 bases between them. This CDR3 spans 11 amino acids. Here the CDR3 reads CASNSGQGYTF. The CDR3 bases are TGTGCCAGCAACTCCGGGCAAGGCTACACCTTC.

As regards this clonotype: The final CDR3 position lacks the conserved phenylalanine or tryptophan, pointing to a likely read error. The chain joins TRBV9 to TRBJ2-4, with TRBD2 identical over 7 bases. The CDR3 has 14 residues. V shed 0 bases, J shed 5 bases, and the junction held 2 bases outside the gene matches. The V gene's germline CDR1 is SGDLS and CDR2 YYNGEE. Here the CDR3 reads CASSVGLAENIQYL. In nucleotides, the CDR3 is TGTGCCAGCAGCGTAGGTCTAGCGGAAAACATTCAGTACTTA.